Listed below are T cell receptor beta chains from one sample, sequenced in a study of vaccination effects on CD4 cells after COVID-19. Sequencing used immunoSEQ multiplex PCR; TCRdb keeps in-frame clones, though not all of them. The sample records under 80,000 clones, less than 80% being singletons. These TCRs are of unknown antigen specificity. The sample consisted of CD4+ T cells from PBMCs cultured with HCoV-OC43 spike peptides, taken after COVID-19 vaccination. These receptors originate from a human donor who received a COVID-19 vaccine. CDR3s include the opening cysteine and the closing phenylalanine or tryptophan. The D gene is left open where the match is weak. Some rows mark clone size as missing; the rest say once, few, many or name a class of expanded clone.

TRBJ2-3 | . | TRBV6-6 | . | CASSGGGFTDTQYF | TGTGCCAGCAGTGGTGGGGGGTTCACAGATACGCAGTATTTT
TRBJ1-6 | . | TRBV30 | . | CAWSVLEGLGSPLHF | TGTGCCTGGAGTGTACTCGAGGGGCTAGGTTCACCCCTCCACTTT
TRBJ2-1 | . | TRBV4-1 | . | CASSQAGVLNEQFF | TGCGCCAGCAGCCAGGCAGGGGTGCTCAATGAGCAGTTCTTC
TRBJ1-2 | . | TRBV7-2 | . | CASSLGLALNYGYTF | TGTGCCAGCAGCCTAGGTTTGGCCCTTAACTATGGCTACACCTTC
TRBJ2-1 | . | TRBV24-1 | TRBD1 | CATSLGGPEQFF | TGTGCCACCAGCCTAGGGGGCCCTGAGCAGTTCTTC
TRBJ2-2 | . | TRBV11-2 | . | CASSLVGGLDTGELFF | TGTGCCAGCAGCTTAGTCGGGGGTCTGGACACCGGGGAGCTGTTTTTT
TRBJ2-5 | . | TRBV5-1 | TRBD2 | CASTPGTSRIQETQYF | TGCGCCAGCACCCCCGGGACTAGCAGAATTCAAGAGACCCAGTACTTC
TRBJ1-4 | . | TRBV5-1 | TRBD1 | CASSRTQGEAEKLFF | TGCGCCAGCAGCCGTACACAGGGGGAGGCCGAAAAACTGTTTTTT
TRBJ2-1 | . | TRBV4-3 | . | CASSQDMSQGLYNEQFF | TGCGCCAGCAGCCAAGATATGAGTCAGGGACTCTACAATGAGCAGTTCTTC
TRBJ1-5 | once | TRBV6-5 | TRBD1 | CASSYAGGANQPQHF | TGTGCCAGCAGTTACGCAGGGGGGGCTAATCAGCCCCAGCATTTT
TRBJ2-1 | . | TRBV3-1/TRBV3-2 | TRBD2 | CASRGGSSYNEQFF | TGTGCCAGCCGGGGGGGGAGCTCCTACAATGAGCAGTTCTTC
TRBJ2-3 | . | TRBV27 | . | CASSRDTDTQYF | TGTGCCAGCAGCAGGGACACAGATACGCAGTATTTT
TRBJ2-4 | few | TRBV5-1 | . | CASSLGQAGDIQYF | TGCGCCAGCAGCTTGGGGCAGGCAGGCGACATTCAGTACTTC
TRBJ1-6 | . | TRBV5-5 | . | CASSLQPWRDNSPLHF | TGTGCCAGCAGCTTGCAACCATGGAGGGATAATTCACCCCTCCACTTT
TRBJ1-4 | . | TRBV6-5 | TRBD1 | CASSYQGEVREKLFF | TGTGCCAGCAGTTACCAGGGGGAAGTACGGGAAAAACTGTTTTTT
TRBJ2-6 | . | TRBV6-5 | TRBD1 | CASSWTGHSGANVLTF | TGTGCCAGCAGTTGGACAGGCCACTCTGGGGCCAACGTCCTGACTTTC
TRBJ1-2 | . | TRBV6-5 | TRBD1 | CASTSSGTGQYGYTF | TGTGCCAGCACCTCCTCCGGGACAGGGCAGTATGGCTACACCTTC
TRBJ2-1 | . | TRBV24-1 | . | CATSSPQRGGHNEQFF | TGTGCCACCAGTTCTCCCCAGAGGGGGGGCCACAATGAGCAGTTCTTC
TRBJ1-5 | few | TRBV7-2 | . | CASSFSGSNQPQHF | TGTGCCAGCAGCTTTTCAGGGAGCAATCAGCCCCAGCATTTT
TRBJ2-3 | . | TRBV18 | . | CASSPSTDTQYF | TGTGCCAGCTCACCTAGCACAGATACGCAGTATTTT
TRBJ1-1 | . | TRBV6-5 | . | CASTLSRDTEAFF | TGTGCCAGCACTCTGTCGAGGGACACTGAAGCTTTCTTT
TRBJ2-2 | . | TRBV7-3 | . | CASSLLGNTGELFF | TGTGCCAGCAGCCTACTCGGGAACACCGGGGAGCTGTTTTTT
TRBJ1-6 | . | TRBV18 | . | CASSPGVNSPLHF | TGTGCCAGCTCACCAGGGGTAAATTCACCCCTCCACTTT
TRBJ1-4 | once | TRBV3-1/TRBV3-2 | . | CASSLLLGEKLFF | TGTGCCAGCAGCCTCCTGTTGGGGGAAAAACTGTTTTTT
TRBJ1-1 | . | TRBV20-1 | . | CSVGSNTEAFF | TGCAGTGTTGGCTCGAACACTGAAGCTTTCTTT
TRBJ2-3 | . | TRBV5-1 | TRBD1 | CASRVQGAGDTQYF | TGCGCCAGCAGGGTACAGGGGGCGGGAGATACGCAGTATTTT
TRBJ2-4 | . | TRBV5-4 | . | CASSPTVTENIQYF | TGTGCCAGCAGCCCCACCGTTACCGAAAACATTCAGTACTTC
TRBJ2-5 | . | TRBV18 | . | CASSLNYGQETQYF | TGTGCCAGCTCACTGAATTACGGTCAAGAGACCCAGTACTTC
TRBJ2-3 | . | TRBV5-1 | . | CASSSGTASDTQYF | TGCGCCAGCAGCTCCGGGACCGCCTCAGATACGCAGTATTTT
TRBJ2-6 | . | TRBV28 | TRBD2 | CASSSGGAGSGANVLTF | TGTGCCAGCAGTTCGGGGGGTGCGGGCTCTGGGGCCAACGTCCTGACTTTC
TRBJ2-5 | . | TRBV5-1 | . | CASSLGDSETQYF | TGCGCCAGCAGCTTGGGTGACTCGGAGACCCAGTACTTC
TRBJ1-4 | . | TRBV6-5 | TRBD1 | CASRLGTGANEKLFF | TGTGCCAGCAGACTTGGGACAGGGGCTAATGAAAAACTGTTTTTT
TRBJ1-3 | . | TRBV18 | . | CASSPPQGRGGNTIYF | TGTGCCAGCTCACCCCCGCAGGGGAGAGGTGGAAACACCATATATTTT
TRBJ1-4 | few | TRBV5-1 | TRBD1 | CASSPEGQGSEKLFF | TGCGCCAGCAGCCCGGAGGGACAGGGAAGTGAAAAACTGTTTTTT
TRBJ1-1 | . | TRBV28 | . | CASSVSPALEAFF | TGTGCCAGCAGCGTATCGCCAGCACTTGAAGCTTTCTTT
TRBJ1-2 | . | TRBV30 | TRBD1 | CAWSPSPGGYGYTF | TGTGCCTGGAGTCCATCCCCAGGGGGATATGGCTACACCTTC
TRBJ2-2 | few | TRBV11-2 | . | CASSFAWELFF | TGTGCCAGCAGCTTCGCGTGGGAGCTGTTTTTT
TRBJ2-1 | . | TRBV6-6 | . | CASSTQGKAGEQFF | TGTGCCAGCAGTACACAGGGAAAAGCAGGGGAGCAGTTCTTC
TRBJ1-1 | . | TRBV6-6 | . | CASSYSGGGPEAFF | TGTGCCAGCAGTTACTCGGGGGGAGGCCCTGAAGCTTTCTTT
TRBJ1-4 | . | TRBV4-2 | TRBD1 | CASSQSGTGNEKLFF | TGTGCCAGCAGCCAATCAGGGACAGGGAATGAAAAACTGTTTTTT
TRBJ2-2 | . | TRBV5-1 | TRBD2 | CASSLRTSGGPNTGELFF | TGCGCCAGCAGCTTAAGGACTAGCGGGGGGCCCAACACCGGGGAGCTGTTTTTT
TRBJ1-1 | medium-sized | TRBV27 | TRBD1 | CASSLAGGNTEAFF | TGTGCCAGCAGCCTAGCAGGGGGAAACACTGAAGCTTTCTTT
TRBJ2-2 | . | TRBV12-5 | . | CASGLSRGLAGELFF | TGTGCTAGTGGTTTGTCTAGGGGCCTAGCCGGGGAGCTGTTTTTT
TRBJ2-1 | . | TRBV7-9 | . | CASSHPSLGSGRYNEQFF | TGTGCCAGCAGCCATCCATCTCTAGGGAGCGGGCGGTACAATGAGCAGTTCTTC